What follows describes a single T cell receptor beta chain. Other DNA sequences in the sample encode the same CDR3. These data come from a study of control samples from healthy donors and cancer patients. Germline V gene sequence: CDR1 SGHDN, CDR2 FVKESK. V lost 2 bases and J lost 8; bases outside the gene matches: 8. The CDR3 extends over 15 amino acids. Data came from immunoSEQ multiplex PCR; TCRdb stores just in-frame clones and leaves some out. The sample has about 150,000 clones; around 96% are singletons. The sequence derives from a man aged 40-50 years in good health. Sequenced: blood. The V and J genes are TRBV14 and TRBJ1-2; 10 positions match TRBD1. DNA for the CDR3: TGTGCCAGCAGCCAATCGGGACAGGGGTGGGGGGGCTACACCTTC. This gives the protein CASSQSGQGWGGYTF.